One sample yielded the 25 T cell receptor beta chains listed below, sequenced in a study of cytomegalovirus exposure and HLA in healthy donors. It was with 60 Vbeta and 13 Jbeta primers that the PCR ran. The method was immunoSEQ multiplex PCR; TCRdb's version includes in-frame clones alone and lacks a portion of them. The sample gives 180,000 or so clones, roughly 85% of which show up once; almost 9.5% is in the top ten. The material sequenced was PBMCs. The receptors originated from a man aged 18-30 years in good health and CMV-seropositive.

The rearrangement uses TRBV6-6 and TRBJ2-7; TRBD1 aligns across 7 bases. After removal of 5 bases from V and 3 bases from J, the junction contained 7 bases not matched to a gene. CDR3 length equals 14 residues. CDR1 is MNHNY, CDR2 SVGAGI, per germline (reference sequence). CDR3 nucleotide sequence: TGTGCCAGCAGTCGGACTCCAGGGGGCTACGAGCAGTACTTC. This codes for CASSRTPGGYEQYF.

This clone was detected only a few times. The DNA of the CDR3 is TGCGCCAGCAGCTCCGACGCCTTTCGGGGTCCCAATGAGCAGTTCTTC. Amino acid sequence: CASSSDAFRGPNEQFF. V and J are TRBV5-1 and TRBJ2-1; tentatively, D is TRBD2 (5 bases). V lost 3 bases and J 6 bases, leaving 19 bases between the germline ends. The V gene's germline CDR1 is SGHRS and CDR2 YFSETQ. This CDR3 is 16 amino acids long.

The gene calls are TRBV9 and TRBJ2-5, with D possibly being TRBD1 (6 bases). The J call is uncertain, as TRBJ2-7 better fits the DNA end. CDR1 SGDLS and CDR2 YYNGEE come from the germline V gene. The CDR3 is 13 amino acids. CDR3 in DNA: TGTGCCAGCAGCGTAGCAGGGGTGGGCGAGCAGTACTTC. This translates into CASSVAGVGEQYF.

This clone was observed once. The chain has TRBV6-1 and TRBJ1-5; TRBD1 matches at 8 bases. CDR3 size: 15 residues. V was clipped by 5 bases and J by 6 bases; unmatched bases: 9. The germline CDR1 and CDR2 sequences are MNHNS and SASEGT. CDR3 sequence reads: CASSWTGSHSQPQHF. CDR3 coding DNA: TGTGCCAGCAGTTGGACAGGGTCTCACAGTCAGCCCCAGCATTTT.

CDR3 residues: CAREGGALNRDTF. For the CDR3, the DNA is TGTGCCAGGGAGGGGGGGGCCCTGAATCGGGACACCTTC. The genes are TRBV5-6 and TRBJ1-2; TRBD1 is a possible D gene (6 bases). Trimming took off 8 bases at V and 12 bases at J, with 23 bases between the two ends. The germline V gene has CDR1 SGHDT and CDR2 YYEEEE. This CDR3 region has 13 residues.

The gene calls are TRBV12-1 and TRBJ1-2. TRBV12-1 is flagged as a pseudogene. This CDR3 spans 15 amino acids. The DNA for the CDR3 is TGTGCCAGCAGCCACCCCCGTGGGGGGACGAATGGCTACACCTTC. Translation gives CASSHPRGGTNGYTF.

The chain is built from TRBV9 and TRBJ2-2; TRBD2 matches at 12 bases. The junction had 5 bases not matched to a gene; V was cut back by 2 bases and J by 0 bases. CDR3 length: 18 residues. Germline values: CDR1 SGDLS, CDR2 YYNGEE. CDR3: CASSVTSGGTANTGELFF. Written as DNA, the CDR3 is TGTGCCAGCAGCGTTACTAGCGGGGGGACTGCGAACACCGGGGAGCTGTTTTTT.

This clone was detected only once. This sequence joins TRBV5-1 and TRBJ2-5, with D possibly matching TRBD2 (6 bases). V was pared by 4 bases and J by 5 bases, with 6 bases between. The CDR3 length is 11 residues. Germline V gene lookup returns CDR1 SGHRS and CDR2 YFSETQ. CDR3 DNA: TGCGCCAGCAGCCGGGAGGAGACCCAGTACTTC. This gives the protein CASSREETQYF.

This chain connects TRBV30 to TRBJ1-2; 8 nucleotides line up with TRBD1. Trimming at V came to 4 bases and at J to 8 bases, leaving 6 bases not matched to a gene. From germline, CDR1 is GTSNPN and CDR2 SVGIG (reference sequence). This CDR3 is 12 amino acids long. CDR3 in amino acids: CAWKGRGLGYTF. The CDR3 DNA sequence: TGTGCCTGGAAGGGCAGGGGGCTGGGCTACACCTTC.

The CDR3 sequence: CAWSVAVSGNTIYF. Here the CDR3 DNA reads TGTGCCTGGAGTGTGGCCGTCTCTGGAAACACCATATATTTT. The rearrangement links TRBV30 to TRBJ1-3; no reliable D call. The CDR3 consists of 14 residues. V lost 0 bases, J lost 0 bases, and 6 bases lay in between. In germline, CDR1 is GTSNPN, CDR2 SVGIG (reference sequence).

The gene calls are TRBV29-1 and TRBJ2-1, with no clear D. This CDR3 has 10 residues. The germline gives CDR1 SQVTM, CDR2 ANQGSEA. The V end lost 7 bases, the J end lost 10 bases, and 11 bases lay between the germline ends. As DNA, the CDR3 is TGCAGCGCTGATGACGGGGAGCAGTTCTTC. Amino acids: CSADDGEQFF.

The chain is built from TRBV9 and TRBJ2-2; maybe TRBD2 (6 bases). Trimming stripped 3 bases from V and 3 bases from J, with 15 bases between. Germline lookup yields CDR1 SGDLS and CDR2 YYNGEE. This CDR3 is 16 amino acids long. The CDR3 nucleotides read TGTGCCAGCAGCGCTCGACCCTGGGGGGACACCGGGGAGCTGTTTTTT. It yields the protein CASSARPWGDTGELFF. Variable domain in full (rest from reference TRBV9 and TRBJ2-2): DSGVTQTPKHLITATGQRVTLRCSPRSGDLSVYWYQQSLDQGLQFLIQYYNGEERAKGNILERFSAQQFPDLHSELNLSSLELGDSALYFCASSARPWGDTGELFFGEGSRLTVL.

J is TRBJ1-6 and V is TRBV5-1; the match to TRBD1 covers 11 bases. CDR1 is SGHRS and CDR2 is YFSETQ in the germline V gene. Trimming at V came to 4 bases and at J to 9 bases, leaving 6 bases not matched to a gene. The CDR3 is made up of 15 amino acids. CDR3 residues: CASSEGQGGISPLHF. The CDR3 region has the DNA TGCGCCAGCAGCGAGGGACAGGGGGGCATTTCACCCCTCCACTTT.

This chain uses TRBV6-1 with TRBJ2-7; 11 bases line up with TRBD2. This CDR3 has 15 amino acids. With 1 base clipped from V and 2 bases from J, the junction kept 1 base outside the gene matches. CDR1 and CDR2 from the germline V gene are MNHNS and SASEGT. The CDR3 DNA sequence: TGTGCCAGCAGTGAAGTAGCGGGGGGGCCCTACGAGCAGTACTTC. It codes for CASSEVAGGPYEQYF.

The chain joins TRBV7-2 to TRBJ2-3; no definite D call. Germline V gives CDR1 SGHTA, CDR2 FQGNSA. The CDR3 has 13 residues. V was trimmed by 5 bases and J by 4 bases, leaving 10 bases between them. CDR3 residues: CASSQSRADTQYF. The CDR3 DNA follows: TGTGCCAGCAGCCAATCTAGAGCAGATACGCAGTATTTT.

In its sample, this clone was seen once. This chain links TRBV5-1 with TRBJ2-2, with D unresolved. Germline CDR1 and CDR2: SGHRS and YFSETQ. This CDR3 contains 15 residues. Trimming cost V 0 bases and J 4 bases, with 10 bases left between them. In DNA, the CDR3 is TGCGCCAGCAGCTTGGCCGTTGCAGGCACCGGGGAGCTGTTTTTT. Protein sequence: CASSLAVAGTGELFF.

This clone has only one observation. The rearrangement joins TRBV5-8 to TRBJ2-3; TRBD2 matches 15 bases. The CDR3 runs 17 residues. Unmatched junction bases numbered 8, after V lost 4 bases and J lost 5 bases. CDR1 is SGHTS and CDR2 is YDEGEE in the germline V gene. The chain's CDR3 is CASSIGTSGGTLDTQYF. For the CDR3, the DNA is TGTGCCAGCAGCATTGGGACTAGCGGGGGGACGCTAGATACGCAGTATTTT.

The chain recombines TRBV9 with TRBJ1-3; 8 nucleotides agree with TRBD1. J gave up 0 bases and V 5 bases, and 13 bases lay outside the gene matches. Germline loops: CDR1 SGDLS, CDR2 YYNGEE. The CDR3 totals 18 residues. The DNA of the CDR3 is TGTGCCAGCAGTGAACTACGGGCAGGGGGCTTCTCTGGAAACACCATATATTTT. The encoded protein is CASSELRAGGFSGNTIYF.

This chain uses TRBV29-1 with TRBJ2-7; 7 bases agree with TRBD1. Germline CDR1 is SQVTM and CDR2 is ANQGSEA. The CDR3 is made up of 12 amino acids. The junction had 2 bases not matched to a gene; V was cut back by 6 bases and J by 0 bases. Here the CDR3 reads CSVRDSSYEQYF. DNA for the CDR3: TGCAGCGTACGGGACAGCTCCTACGAGCAGTACTTC.

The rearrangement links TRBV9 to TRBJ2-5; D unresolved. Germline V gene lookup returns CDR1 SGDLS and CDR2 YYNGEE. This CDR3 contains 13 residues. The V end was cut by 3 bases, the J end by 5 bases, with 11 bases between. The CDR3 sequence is CASSGTTWETQYF. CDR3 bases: TGTGCCAGCAGCGGTACTACGTGGGAGACCCAGTACTTC.

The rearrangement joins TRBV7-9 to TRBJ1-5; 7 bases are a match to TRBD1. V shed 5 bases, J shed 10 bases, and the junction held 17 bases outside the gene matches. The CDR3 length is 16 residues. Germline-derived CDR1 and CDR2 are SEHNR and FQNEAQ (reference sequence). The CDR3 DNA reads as TGTGCCAGCAGCCATGAGGCGACAGGGCTGGGGGAACCCCAGCATTTT. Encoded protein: CASSHEATGLGEPQHF.

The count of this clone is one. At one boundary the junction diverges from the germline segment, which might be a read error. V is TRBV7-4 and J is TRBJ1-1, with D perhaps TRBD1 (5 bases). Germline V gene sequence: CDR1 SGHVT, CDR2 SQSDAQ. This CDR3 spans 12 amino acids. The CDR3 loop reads CASNLEGTEAFF. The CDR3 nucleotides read TGTGCCAGCAACTTAGAGGGGACTGAAGCTTTCTTT. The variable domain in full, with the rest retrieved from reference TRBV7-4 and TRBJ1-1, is GAGVSQSPRYKVAKRGRDVALRCDSISGHVTLYWYRQTLGQGSEVLTYSQSDAQRDKSGRPSGRFSAERPERSVSTLKIQRTEQGDSAVYLCASNLEGTEAFFGQGTRLTVV.

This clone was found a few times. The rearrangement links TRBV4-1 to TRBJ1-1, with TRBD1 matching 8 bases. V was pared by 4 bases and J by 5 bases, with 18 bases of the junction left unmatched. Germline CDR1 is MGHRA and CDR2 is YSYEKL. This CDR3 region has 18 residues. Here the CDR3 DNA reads TGCGCCAGCAGCCTCCGAAGGCCCGACAGGGGTGGGAGGACTGAAGCTTTCTTT. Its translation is CASSLRRPDRGGRTEAFF.

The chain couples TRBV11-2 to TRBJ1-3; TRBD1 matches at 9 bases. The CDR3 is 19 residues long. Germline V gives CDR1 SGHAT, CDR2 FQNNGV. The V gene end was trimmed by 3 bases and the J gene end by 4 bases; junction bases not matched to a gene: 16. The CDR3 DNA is TGTGCCAGCAGCTTCAGCCGGGACAGGGCCCTCAGAGGAGGAAACACCATATATTTT. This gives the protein CASSFSRDRALRGGNTIYF. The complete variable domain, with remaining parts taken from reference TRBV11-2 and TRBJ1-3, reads EAGVAQSPRYKIIEKRQSVAFWCNPISGHATLYWYQQILGQGPKLLIQFQNNGVVDDSQLPKDRFSAERLKGVDSTLKIQPAKLEDSAVYLCASSFSRDRALRGGNTIYFGEGSWLTVV.

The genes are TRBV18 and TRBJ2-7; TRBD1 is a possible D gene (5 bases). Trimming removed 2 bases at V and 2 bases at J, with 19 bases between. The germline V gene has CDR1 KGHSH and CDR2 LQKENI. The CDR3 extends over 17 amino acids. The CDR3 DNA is TGTGCCAGCTCACCAGATCCGACAGCAAAAATTACCTACGAGCAGTACTTC. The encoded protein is CASSPDPTAKITYEQYF.